This T cell receptor beta chain came from a study of CD4+ T cells in melanoma. Clones were sequenced by immunoSEQ multiplex PCR, and TCRdb holds only the in-frame ones, with some missing. This table has about 110,000 clones, 80% to 95% appearing once. The sample comprised peripheral blood. This TCR was recovered from a human donor with melanoma.

The CDR3 DNA sequence: TGCGCCAGCAGCCTAGCCGGGACAGGTCAAGAGACCCAGTACTTC. Amino acids: CASSLAGTGQETQYF. The J gene is TRBJ2-5, the V gene TRBV5-1; 8 bases line up with TRBD1. This CDR3 region has 15 residues. Germline V CDR1 and CDR2: SGHRS, YFSETQ. Trimming at V came to 4 bases and at J to 2 bases, leaving 7 bases not matched to a gene.